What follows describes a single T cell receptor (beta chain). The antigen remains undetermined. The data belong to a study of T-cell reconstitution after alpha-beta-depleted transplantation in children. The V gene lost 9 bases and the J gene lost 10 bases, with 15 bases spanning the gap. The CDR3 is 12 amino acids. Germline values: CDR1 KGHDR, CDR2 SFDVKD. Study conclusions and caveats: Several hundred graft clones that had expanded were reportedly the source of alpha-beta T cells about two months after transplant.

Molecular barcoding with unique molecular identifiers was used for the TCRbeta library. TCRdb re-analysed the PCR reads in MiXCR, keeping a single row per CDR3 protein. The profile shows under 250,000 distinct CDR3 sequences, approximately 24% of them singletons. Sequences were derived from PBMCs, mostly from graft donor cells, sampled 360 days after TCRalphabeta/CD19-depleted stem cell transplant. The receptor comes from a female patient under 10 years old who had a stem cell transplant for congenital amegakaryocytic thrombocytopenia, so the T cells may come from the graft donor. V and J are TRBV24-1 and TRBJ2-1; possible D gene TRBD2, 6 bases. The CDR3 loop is CATGGLGTEQFF. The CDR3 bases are TGTGCCACCGGGGGACTGGGGACCGAGCAGTTCTTC.